The 17 T cell receptor beta chains given below trace back to one sample, sequenced in a study of beta chain features in type 1 diabetes. Expressed TCRB transcripts were sequenced because the entire RNA isolate underwent reverse transcription. Sequencing was performed with immunoSEQ multiplex PCR; in TCRdb, only in-frame clones are kept and a portion is missing. The data contain a few hundred thousand clones, about 30% of them singletons. Sequenced: naive CD4+ T cells from blood. The source of these receptors is a man aged 18 to 29 in good health.

This clone was detected a few times. The chain joins TRBV15 to TRBJ1-2; TRBD1 matches at 9 bases. V shed 0 bases and J 10 bases; nucleotides not matched to a gene: 9. CDR3 length: 15 residues. Looked up from germline, CDR1 is LNHNV and CDR2 is YYDKDF (reference sequence). CDR3: CATSRDWGTGSYYTF. The CDR3 DNA sequence: TGTGCCACCAGCAGAGATTGGGGGACAGGGTCCTACTACACCTTC.

The chain couples TRBV4-1 to TRBJ2-4; 9 nucleotides line up with TRBD2. The CDR3 spans 17 residues. The J segment lost 5 bases and the V segment lost 4 bases, leaving 12 bases of the junction unmatched. CDR1 and CDR2 (germline): MGHRA, YSYEKL. The DNA for the CDR3 is TGCGCCAGCAGCCCGGTAATTAGCGGGAGAGGCCAAAACATTCAGTACTTC. Translated, it gives CASSPVISGRGQNIQYF.

The V call is TRBV15, the J call TRBJ2-7; D is perhaps TRBD2 (6 bases). The CDR3 is 13 amino acids. Germline assignment: CDR1 LNHNV and CDR2 YYDKDF (reference sequence). The V end lost 6 bases, the J end lost 2 bases, and 11 bases lay between the germline ends. The CDR3, as DNA: TGTGCCACCAGGAGGCGGGGTACCTACGAGCAGTACTTC. Translation: CATRRRGTYEQYF.

With respect to this clone: One end of the junction varies from germline; a read error may be responsible. The genes are TRBV30 and TRBJ2-1; no definite D call. Germline lookup yields CDR1 GTSNPN and CDR2 SVGIG (reference sequence). The length of the CDR3 is 11 residues. The CDR3 sequence: CARSQTDEQFF. DNA of the CDR3: TGTGCCCGGAGCCAAACGGATGAGCAGTTCTTC.

The chain is built from TRBV12-5 and TRBJ2-1; perhaps TRBD2 as D (6 bases). The CDR3 contains 15 residues. CDR1 and CDR2 from the germline V gene are LGHNT and FRNRAP. V lost 6 bases and J 2 bases, leaving 14 bases between the germline ends. In nucleotides, the CDR3 is TGTGCTAGTGGCCCCAGCGGGTTGACCTACAATGAGCAGTTCTTC. This sequence encodes CASGPSGLTYNEQFF.

The CDR3 spells CASSQESRRTESSYNEQFF. The CDR3 DNA is TGCGCCAGCAGCCAAGAGAGTCGTAGGACAGAGAGCTCCTACAATGAGCAGTTCTTC. The rearrangement uses TRBV4-3 and TRBJ2-1, with a possible D match to TRBD1 (6 bases). Germline V gives CDR1 LGHNA, CDR2 YSLEER. Trimming removed 0 bases from V and 0 bases from J, with 18 bases in between. The CDR3 spans 19 residues.

This clone has more than one count but fewer than ten. The chain recombines TRBV30 with TRBJ2-3, with 7 bases fitting TRBD2. Germline V lookup: CDR1 GTSNPN, CDR2 SVGIG (reference sequence). The CDR3 consists of 13 residues. V shed 4 bases, J shed 3 bases, and the junction held 4 bases outside the gene matches. The CDR3 DNA is TGTGCCTGGAACCGCGGGGGTACAGATACGCAGTATTTT. Its translation: CAWNRGGTDTQYF.

This chain joins TRBV7-6 and TRBJ2-7; no reliable D call. The CDR3 has 11 residues. CDR1 and CDR2 (germline): SGHVS, FNYEAQ. Trimming took off 1 base at V and 5 bases at J, with 3 bases between the two ends. CDR3: CASSLGNEQYF. CDR3 nucleotides: TGTGCCAGCAGCTTAGGAAACGAGCAGTACTTC.

As to this clone: The identical CDR3 is also encoded by other nucleotide sequences in the sample. This rearrangement joins TRBV30 to TRBJ2-3; tentative D call: TRBD1 (6 bases). The CDR3 runs to 11 residues. CDR1 is GTSNPN, CDR2 SVGIG, per germline (reference sequence). The V end lost 0 bases, the J end lost 8 bases, and 6 bases lay between the germline ends. This CDR3 reads CAWSVGGTQYF. The CDR3 nucleotides are TGTGCCTGGAGTGTAGGGGGTACGCAGTATTTT. Variable domain in full (rest from reference TRBV30 and TRBJ2-3): SQTIHQWPATLVQPVGSPLSLECTVEGTSNPNLYWYRQAAGRGLQLLFYSVGIGQISSEVPQNLSASRPQDRQFILSSKKLLLSDSGFYLCAWSVGGTQYFGPGTRLTVL.

The V gene is TRBV7-8, the J gene TRBJ2-3, with D unclear. The CDR3 runs 14 residues. Trimming shortened V by 1 base and J by 2 bases, and 7 bases separated the two germline ends. CDR1 is SGHVS and CDR2 is FQNEAQ in the germline V gene. The CDR3 region is CASSLDPHTDTQYF. The CDR3 region has the DNA TGTGCCAGCAGCTTAGACCCTCACACAGATACGCAGTATTTT. Looking up the rest from reference TRBV7-8 and TRBJ2-3 gives the full variable domain: GAGVSQSPRYKVAKRGQDVALRCDPISGHVSLFWYQQALGQGPEFLTYFQNEAQLDKSGLPSDRFFAERPEGSVSTLKIQRTQQEDSAVYLCASSLDPHTDTQYFGPGTRLTVL.

This clone has more than one count but fewer than ten. The J gene is TRBJ2-7, the V gene TRBV5-1; 9 positions agree with TRBD2. Germline values: CDR1 SGHRS, CDR2 YFSETQ. There are 13 residues in the CDR3. V lost 3 bases to trimming and J lost 7 bases; unmatched junction nucleotides: 5. CDR3 sequence reads: CASSSREGLEQYF. CDR3 nucleotide sequence: TGCGCCAGCAGCTCGCGGGAGGGCCTGGAGCAGTACTTC. The full variable domain, rest sourced from reference TRBV5-1 and TRBJ2-7, is KAGVTQTPRYLIKTRGQQVTLSCSPISGHRSVSWYQQTPGQGLQFLFEYFSETQRNKGNFPGRFSGRQFSNSRSEMNVSTLELGDSALYLCASSSREGLEQYFGPGTRLTVT.

This clone was recorded a few times. At one boundary the junction diverges from the germline segment, which might be a read error. The CDR3 DNA sequence: TGTGCCAGCAGCGGCGGAAGGGGGGTGGACTTC. Translating gives CASSGGRGVDF. J is TRBJ2-7 and V is TRBV6-6, with D perhaps being TRBD1 or TRBD2 (6 bases each). Germline CDR1 MNHNY, CDR2 SVGAGI (reference sequence). CDR3 size: 11 residues.

The V gene is TRBV25-1, the J gene TRBJ2-3, with TRBD1 matching 7 bases. The CDR3 runs to 16 residues. In germline, CDR1 is MGHDK, CDR2 SYGVNS. Unmatched junction bases numbered 9, after V lost 4 bases and J lost 2 bases. CDR3 residues: CASSAYKGQTTDTQYF. Here the CDR3 DNA reads TGTGCCAGCAGTGCGTATAAGGGACAGACCACAGATACGCAGTATTTT.

This clone was counted between two and nine times. The J gene is TRBJ2-7, the V gene TRBV7-3; D is perhaps TRBD1 or TRBD2 (6 bases each). Germline CDR1 reads SGHTA; CDR2 reads FQGTGA. V was cut by 5 bases and J by 5 bases, with 22 bases left in between. The CDR3 runs to 16 residues. The CDR3 nucleotides read TGTGCCAGCAGCCCCCGAGGGGGGACGGGCTTGGACGAGCAGTACTTC. Its protein product is CASSPRGGTGLDEQYF. The whole variable domain, remainder taken from reference TRBV7-3 and TRBJ2-7, is GAGVSQTPSNKVTEKGKYVELRCDPISGHTALYWYRQSLGQGPEFLIYFQGTGAADDSGLPNDRFFAVRPEGSVSTLKIQRTERGDSAVYLCASSPRGGTGLDEQYFGPGTRLTVT.

This clone was observed a handful of times. The J gene is TRBJ2-6, the V gene TRBV10-3, with 9 bases fitting TRBD1. Germline values: CDR1 ENHRY, CDR2 SYGVKD. The ends lost 8 bases at V and 4 bases at J; junction bases unmatched: 6. The length of the CDR3 is 15 residues. The chain's CDR3 is CAIGTGTSGANVLTF. In DNA, the CDR3 is TGTGCCATCGGGACAGGGACCTCCGGGGCCAACGTCCTGACTTTC.

This clone has only a few counts. This sequence joins TRBV5-1 and TRBJ2-7; D is unclear. Trimming removed 0 bases from V and 4 bases from J, with 8 bases in between. Germline CDR1 SGHRS, CDR2 YFSETQ. This CDR3 has 13 residues. This CDR3 reads CASSLGKVYEQYF. The CDR3 nucleotides are TGCGCCAGCAGCTTGGGAAAAGTGTACGAGCAGTACTTC.

The chain recombines TRBV7-2 with TRBJ2-3; D is unresolved. The CDR3 runs to 15 residues. Germline CDR1 is SGHTA and CDR2 is FQGNSA. The germline V and J ends were trimmed by 1 base and 0 bases, with 8 bases remaining between them. The CDR3 protein is CASSLVEWSTDTQYF. CDR3 DNA: TGTGCCAGCAGCTTAGTTGAATGGAGCACAGATACGCAGTATTTT.